This T cell receptor (beta chain) was retrieved from a study of shared clonotypes between healthy human individuals. V lost 3 bases and J 3 bases, leaving 12 bases between the germline ends. This CDR3 comprises 13 residues. CDR1 and CDR2 from the germline V gene are GTSNPN and SVGIG (reference sequence). TCRdb's copy holds only in-frame clones and misses some; the assay was immunoSEQ multiplex PCR. The table has around 2.1 million clones, approximately 96% seen once; the top ten hold around 0.13%. Regarding this clone: This same CDR3 is encoded by further DNA sequences in the sample.

The sequenced sample was naive CD4+ T cells sorted from blood. Subset described: CD45RA+ positively selected. This receptor was taken from a young man in good health. The V and J genes are TRBV30 and TRBJ2-7; D is possibly TRBD2 (6 bases). The CDR3 DNA reads TGTGCCTGGAGAGTAACCGGGGGCTACGAGCAGTACTTC. Its protein is CAWRVTGGYEQYF. Supplemented by reference TRBV30 and TRBJ2-7, the full variable domain reads SQTIHQWPATLVQPVGSPLSLECTVEGTSNPNLYWYRQAAGRGLQLLFYSVGIGQISSEVPQNLSASRPQDRQFILSSKKLLLSDSGFYLCAWRVTGGYEQYFGPGTRLTVT.